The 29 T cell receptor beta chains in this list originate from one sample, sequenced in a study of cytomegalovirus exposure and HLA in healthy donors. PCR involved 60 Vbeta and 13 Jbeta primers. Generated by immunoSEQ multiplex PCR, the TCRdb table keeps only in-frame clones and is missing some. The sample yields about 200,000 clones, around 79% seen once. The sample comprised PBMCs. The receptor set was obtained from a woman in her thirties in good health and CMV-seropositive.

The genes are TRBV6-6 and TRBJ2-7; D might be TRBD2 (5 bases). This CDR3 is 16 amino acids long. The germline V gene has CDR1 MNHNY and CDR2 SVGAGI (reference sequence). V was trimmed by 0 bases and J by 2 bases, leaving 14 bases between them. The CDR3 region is CASSYSTLAQAYEQYF. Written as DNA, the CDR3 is TGTGCCAGCAGTTACTCGACGCTAGCTCAAGCCTACGAGCAGTACTTC.

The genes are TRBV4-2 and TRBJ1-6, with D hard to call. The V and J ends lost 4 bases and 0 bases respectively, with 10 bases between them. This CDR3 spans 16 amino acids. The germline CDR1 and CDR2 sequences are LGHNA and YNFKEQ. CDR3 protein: CASSREAVSYNSPLHF. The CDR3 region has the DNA TGTGCCAGCAGCCGCGAGGCAGTCTCCTATAATTCACCCCTCCACTTT.

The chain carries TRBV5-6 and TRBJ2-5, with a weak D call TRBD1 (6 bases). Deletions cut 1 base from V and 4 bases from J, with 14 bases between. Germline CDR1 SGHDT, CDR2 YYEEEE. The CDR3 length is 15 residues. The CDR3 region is CASSLRTGSIETQYF. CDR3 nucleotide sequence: TGTGCCAGCAGCTTGCGTACAGGGAGCATAGAGACCCAGTACTTC. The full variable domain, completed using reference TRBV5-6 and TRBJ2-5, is DAGVTQSPTHLIKTRGQQVTLRCSPKSGHDTVSWYQQALGQGPQFIFQYYEEEERQRGNFPDRFSGHQFPNYSSELNVNALLLGDSALYLCASSLRTGSIETQYFGPGTRLLVL.

CDR3 sequence: CASTGTGGTYGYTF. The DNA of the CDR3 is TGTGCCAGCACCGGGACAGGGGGCACCTATGGCTACACCTTC. This chain links TRBV28 with TRBJ1-2; TRBD1 agrees at 12 bases. This CDR3 is 14 amino acids long. Germline lookup yields CDR1 MDHEN and CDR2 SYDVKM. The J segment lost 4 bases and the V segment lost 7 bases, leaving 4 bases of the junction unmatched.

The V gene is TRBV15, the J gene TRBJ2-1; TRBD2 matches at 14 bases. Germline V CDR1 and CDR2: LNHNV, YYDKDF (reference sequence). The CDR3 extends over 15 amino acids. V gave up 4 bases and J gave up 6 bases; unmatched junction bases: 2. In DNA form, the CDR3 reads TGTGCCACCAGCAAGGGACTAGCGGGAGTCAATGAGCAGTTCTTC. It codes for CATSKGLAGVNEQFF.

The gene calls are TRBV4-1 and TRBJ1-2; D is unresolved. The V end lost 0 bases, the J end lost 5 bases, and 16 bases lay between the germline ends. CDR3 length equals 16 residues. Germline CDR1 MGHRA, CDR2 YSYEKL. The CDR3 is CASSQETVREGYGYTF. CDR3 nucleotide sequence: TGCGCCAGCAGCCAAGAAACCGTCCGGGAAGGGTATGGCTACACCTTC.

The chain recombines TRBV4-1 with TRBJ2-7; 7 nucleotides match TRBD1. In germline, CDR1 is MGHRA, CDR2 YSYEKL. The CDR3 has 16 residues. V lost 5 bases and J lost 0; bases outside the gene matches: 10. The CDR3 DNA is TGCGCCAGCAGCGAAGTATACCCAGGGGGCTCCTACGAGCAGTACTTC. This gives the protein CASSEVYPGGSYEQYF.

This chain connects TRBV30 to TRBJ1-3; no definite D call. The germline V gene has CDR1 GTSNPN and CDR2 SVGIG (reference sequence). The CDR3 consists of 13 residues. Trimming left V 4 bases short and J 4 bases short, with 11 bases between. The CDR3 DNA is TGTGCCTGGAACACGGACTTGGGAAACACCATATATTTT. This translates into CAWNTDLGNTIYF.

The CDR3 loop reads CAISEGTSGGTDTQYF. The CDR3 nucleotides read TGTGCCATCAGTGAGGGGACTAGCGGGGGCACAGATACGCAGTATTTT. The V and J genes are TRBV10-3 and TRBJ2-3, with 13 bases identical to TRBD2. This CDR3 comprises 16 residues. J lost 1 base, V lost 2 bases, and 0 bases had no gene match. The germline V gene has CDR1 ENHRY and CDR2 SYGVKD.

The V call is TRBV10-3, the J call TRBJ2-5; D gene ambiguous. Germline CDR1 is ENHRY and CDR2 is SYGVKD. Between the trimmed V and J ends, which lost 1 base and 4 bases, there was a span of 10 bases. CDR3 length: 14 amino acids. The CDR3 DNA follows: TGTGCCATCAGTGAGTTACCCCCAGGAGAGACCCAGTACTTC. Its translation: CAISELPPGETQYF.

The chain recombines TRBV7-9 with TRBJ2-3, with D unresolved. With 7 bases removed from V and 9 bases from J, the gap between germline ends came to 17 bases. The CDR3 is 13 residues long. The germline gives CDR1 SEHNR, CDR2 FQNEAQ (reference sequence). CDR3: CASNLPNIRTQYF. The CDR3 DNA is TGTGCCAGCAACCTCCCTAATATTCGCACGCAGTATTTT. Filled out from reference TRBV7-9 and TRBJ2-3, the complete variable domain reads DTGVSQNPRHKITKRGQNVTFRCDPISEHNRLYWYRQTLGQGPEFLTYFQNEAQLEKSRLLSDRFSAERPKGSFSTLEIQRTEQGDSAMYLCASNLPNIRTQYFGPGTRLTVL.

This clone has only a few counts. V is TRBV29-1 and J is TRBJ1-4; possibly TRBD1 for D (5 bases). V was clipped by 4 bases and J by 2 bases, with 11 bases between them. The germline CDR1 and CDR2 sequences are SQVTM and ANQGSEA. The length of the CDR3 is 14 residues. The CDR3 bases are TGCAGCGTTGGGACGGCAGGGACTAATGAAAAACTGTTTTTT. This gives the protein CSVGTAGTNEKLFF.

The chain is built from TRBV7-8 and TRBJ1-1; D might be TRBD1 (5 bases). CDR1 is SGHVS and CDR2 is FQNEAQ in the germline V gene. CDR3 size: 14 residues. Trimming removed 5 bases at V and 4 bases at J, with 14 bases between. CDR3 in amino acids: CASSLQGGGTEAFF. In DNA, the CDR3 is TGTGCCAGCAGCCTGCAGGGAGGAGGCACTGAAGCTTTCTTT.

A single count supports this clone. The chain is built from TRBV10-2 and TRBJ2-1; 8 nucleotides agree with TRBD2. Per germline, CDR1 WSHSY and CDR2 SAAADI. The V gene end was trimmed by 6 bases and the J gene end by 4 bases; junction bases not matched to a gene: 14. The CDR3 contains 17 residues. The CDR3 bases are TGCGCCAGCAGGGGCCCCCCGGGGCGGGGGGAGTACAATGAGCAGTTCTTC. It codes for CASRGPPGRGEYNEQFF.

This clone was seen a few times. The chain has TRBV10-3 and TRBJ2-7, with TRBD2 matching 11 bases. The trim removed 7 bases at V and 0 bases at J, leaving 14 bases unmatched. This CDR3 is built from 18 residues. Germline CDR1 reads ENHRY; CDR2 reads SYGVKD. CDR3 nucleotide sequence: TGTGCCATCACCTCGCCGGGGACTAGCGGAACAGGCTCCTACGAGCAGTACTTC. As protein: CAITSPGTSGTGSYEQYF.

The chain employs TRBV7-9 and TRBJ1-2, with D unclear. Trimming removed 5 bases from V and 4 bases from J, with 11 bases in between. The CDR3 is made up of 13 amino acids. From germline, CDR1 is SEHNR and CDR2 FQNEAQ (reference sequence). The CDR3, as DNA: TGTGCCAGCAGCGCCGCACGGTCCTATGGCTACACCTTC. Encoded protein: CASSAARSYGYTF.

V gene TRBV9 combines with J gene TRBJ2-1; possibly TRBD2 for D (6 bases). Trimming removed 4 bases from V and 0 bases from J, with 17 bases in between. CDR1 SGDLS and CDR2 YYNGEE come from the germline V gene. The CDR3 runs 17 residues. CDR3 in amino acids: CASSPAGGTSSYNEQFF. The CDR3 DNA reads TGTGCCAGCAGCCCAGCGGGCGGGACGAGCTCCTACAATGAGCAGTTCTTC.

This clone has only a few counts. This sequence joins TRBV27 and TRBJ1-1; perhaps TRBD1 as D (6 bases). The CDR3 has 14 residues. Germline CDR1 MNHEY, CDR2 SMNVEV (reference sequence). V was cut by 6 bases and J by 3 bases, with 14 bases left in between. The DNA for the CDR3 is TGTGCCAGCAGCCCTCGGGGGGCTCACACTGAAGCTTTCTTT. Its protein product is CASSPRGAHTEAFF.

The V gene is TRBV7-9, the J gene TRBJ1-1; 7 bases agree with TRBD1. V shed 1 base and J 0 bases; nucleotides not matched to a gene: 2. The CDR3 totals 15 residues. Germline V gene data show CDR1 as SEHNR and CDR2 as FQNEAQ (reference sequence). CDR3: CASSLEQGLNTEAFF. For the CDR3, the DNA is TGTGCCAGCAGCTTAGAACAGGGGCTGAACACTGAAGCTTTCTTT.

The CDR3 spells CASSPQPTALYGYTF. CDR3 DNA: TGTGCCAGCAGCCCCCAACCGACAGCACTCTATGGCTACACCTTC. V is TRBV9 and J is TRBJ1-2; a possible D gene is TRBD1 (5 bases). V was clipped by 4 bases and J by 4 bases, with 17 bases between them. Germline CDR1 SGDLS, CDR2 YYNGEE. There are 15 residues in the CDR3.

CDR3 nucleotides: TGTGCCAGCAGCTTGGGACAGTCTCGCAATCAGCCCCAGCATTTT. It codes for CASSLGQSRNQPQHF. The V gene is TRBV7-6, the J gene TRBJ1-5, with 7 bases lining up with TRBD1. Germline V lookup: CDR1 SGHVS, CDR2 FNYEAQ. Trimming at V came to 3 bases and at J to 2 bases, leaving 4 bases not matched to a gene. CDR3 length equals 15 residues.

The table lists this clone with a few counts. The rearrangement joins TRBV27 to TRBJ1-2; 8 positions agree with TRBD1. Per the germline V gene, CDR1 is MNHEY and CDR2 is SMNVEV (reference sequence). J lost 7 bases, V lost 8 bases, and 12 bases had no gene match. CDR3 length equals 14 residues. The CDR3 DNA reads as TGTGCCAGCTCCCCTGCAGGGGGCGAGGTTGGCTACACCTTC. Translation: CASSPAGGEVGYTF.

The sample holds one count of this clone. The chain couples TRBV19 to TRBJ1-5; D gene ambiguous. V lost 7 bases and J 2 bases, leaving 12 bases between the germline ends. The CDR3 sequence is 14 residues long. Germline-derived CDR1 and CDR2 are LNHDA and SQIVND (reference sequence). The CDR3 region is CASTMGRGNQPQHF. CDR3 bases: TGTGCCAGTACCATGGGGAGGGGCAATCAGCCCCAGCATTTT.

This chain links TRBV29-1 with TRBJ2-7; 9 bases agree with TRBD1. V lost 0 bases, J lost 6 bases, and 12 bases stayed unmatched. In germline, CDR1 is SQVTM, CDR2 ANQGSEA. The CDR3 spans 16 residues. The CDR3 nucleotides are TGCAGCGTTGAAGATAAAAGGTGGGACAGGGTTTGCGAGCAGTACTTC. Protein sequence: CSVEDKRWDRVCEQYF.

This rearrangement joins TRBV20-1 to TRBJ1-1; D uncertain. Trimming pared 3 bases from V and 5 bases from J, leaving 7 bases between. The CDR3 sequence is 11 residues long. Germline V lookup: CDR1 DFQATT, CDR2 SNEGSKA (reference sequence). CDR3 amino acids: CSASRSTEAFF. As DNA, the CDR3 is TGCAGTGCTAGCCGGTCTACTGAAGCTTTCTTT.

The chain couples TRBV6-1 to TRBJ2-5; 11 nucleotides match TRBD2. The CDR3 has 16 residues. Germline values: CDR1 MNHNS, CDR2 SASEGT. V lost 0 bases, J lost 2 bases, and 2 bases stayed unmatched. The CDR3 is CASSEAGLAVQETQYF. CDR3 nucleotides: TGTGCCAGCAGTGAAGCGGGACTAGCGGTACAAGAGACCCAGTACTTC.

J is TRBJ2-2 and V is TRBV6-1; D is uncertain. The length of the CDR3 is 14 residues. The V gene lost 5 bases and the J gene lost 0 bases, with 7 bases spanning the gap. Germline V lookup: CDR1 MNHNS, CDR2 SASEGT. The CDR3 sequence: CASSFRSNTGELFF. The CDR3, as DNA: TGTGCCAGCAGTTTCAGATCGAACACCGGGGAGCTGTTTTTT.

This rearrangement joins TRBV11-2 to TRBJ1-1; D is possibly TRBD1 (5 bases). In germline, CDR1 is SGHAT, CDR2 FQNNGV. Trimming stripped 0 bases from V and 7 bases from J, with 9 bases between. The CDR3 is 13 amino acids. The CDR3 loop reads CASSLDRVNEAFF. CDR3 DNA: TGTGCCAGCAGCTTAGACAGGGTAAATGAAGCTTTCTTT. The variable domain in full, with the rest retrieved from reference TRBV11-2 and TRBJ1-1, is EAGVAQSPRYKIIEKRQSVAFWCNPISGHATLYWYQQILGQGPKLLIQFQNNGVVDDSQLPKDRFSAERLKGVDSTLKIQPAKLEDSAVYLCASSLDRVNEAFFGQGTRLTVV.

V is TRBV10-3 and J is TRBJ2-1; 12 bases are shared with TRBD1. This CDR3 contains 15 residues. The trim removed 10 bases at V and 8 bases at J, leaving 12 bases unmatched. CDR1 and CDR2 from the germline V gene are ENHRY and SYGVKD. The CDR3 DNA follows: TGTGCCACTGGCCCGTCCGGGACAGGGGGCCATGAGCAGTTCTTC. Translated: CATGPSGTGGHEQFF.